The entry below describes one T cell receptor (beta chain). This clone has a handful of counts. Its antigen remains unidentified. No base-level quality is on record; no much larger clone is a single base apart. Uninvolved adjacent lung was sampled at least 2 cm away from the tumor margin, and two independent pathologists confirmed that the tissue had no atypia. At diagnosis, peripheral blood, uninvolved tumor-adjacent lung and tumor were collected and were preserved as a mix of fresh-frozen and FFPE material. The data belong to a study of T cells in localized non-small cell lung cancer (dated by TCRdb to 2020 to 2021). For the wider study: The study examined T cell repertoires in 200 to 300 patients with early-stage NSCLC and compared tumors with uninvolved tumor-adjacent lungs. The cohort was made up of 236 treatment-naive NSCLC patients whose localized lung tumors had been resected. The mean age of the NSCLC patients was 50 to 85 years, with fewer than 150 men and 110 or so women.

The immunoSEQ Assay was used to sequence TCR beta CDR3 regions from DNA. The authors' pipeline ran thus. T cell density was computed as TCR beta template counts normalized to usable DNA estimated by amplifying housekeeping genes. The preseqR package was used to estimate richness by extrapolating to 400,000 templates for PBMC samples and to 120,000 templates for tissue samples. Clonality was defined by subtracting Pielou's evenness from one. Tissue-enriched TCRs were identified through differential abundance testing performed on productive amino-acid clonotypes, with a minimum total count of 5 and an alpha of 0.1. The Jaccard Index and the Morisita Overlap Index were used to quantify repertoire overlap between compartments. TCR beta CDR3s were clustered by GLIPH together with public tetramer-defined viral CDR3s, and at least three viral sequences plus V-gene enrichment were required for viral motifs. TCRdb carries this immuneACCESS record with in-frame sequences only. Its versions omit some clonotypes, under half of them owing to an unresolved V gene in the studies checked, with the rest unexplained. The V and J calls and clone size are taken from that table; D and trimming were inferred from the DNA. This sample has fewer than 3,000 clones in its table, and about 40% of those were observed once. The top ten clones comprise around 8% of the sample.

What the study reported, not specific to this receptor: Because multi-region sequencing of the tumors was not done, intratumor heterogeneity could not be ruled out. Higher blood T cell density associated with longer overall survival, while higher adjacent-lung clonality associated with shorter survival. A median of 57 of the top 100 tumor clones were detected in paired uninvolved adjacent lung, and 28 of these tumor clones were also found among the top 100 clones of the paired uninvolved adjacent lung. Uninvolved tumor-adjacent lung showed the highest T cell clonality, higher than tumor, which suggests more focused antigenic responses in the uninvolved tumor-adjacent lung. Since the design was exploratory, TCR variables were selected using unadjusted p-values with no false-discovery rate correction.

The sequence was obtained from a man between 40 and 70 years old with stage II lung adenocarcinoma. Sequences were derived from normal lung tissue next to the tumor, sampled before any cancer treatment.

The CDR3 sequence is CASSIPGASNQPQHF. The nucleotide sequence reads as follows: TGTGCCAGTAGTATTCCAGGGGCTAGCAATCAGCCCCAGCATTTT. This receptor chain uses TRBV19 and TRBJ1-5; TRBD1 is a weak D gene call, 6 bases matching. In the germline V gene (reference sequence), CDR1 corresponds to LNHDA and CDR2 to SQIVND. V loses 3 bases, J loses 0 bases, and the germline ends lie 9 bases apart. The cysteine opens and the phenylalanine closes a CDR3 of 15 amino acids. CDR3 DNA is the only sequence kept; it has 45 bases, read in frame from the first base.